This TCR beta chain came from a study of blood T cell repertoires in COVID-19. Whole-study context: COVID-19 samples collected from the United States, Italy and Spain covered acute and convalescent phases. PBMCs, B-cell-depleted T cells, or T cells were the source of the cDNA or gDNA that made up the material.

The protocol was immunoSEQ multiplex PCR, while the TCRdb copy is restricted to in-frame clones and leaves out a portion. The table lists around 230,000 clones, roughly 80% of them singletons. The CDR3 sequence is 15 residues long. Trimming removed 1 base from V and 2 bases from J; junction bases left unmatched: 4. Germline V lookup: CDR1 SGHVS, CDR2 FNYEAQ. This clone was seen only a few times. The specimen was peripheral blood. The chain combines TRBV7-6 with TRBJ2-5; 7 bases fit TRBD1. This TCR was recovered from a woman aged 55-70 years with active or convalescent COVID-19. Here the CDR3 reads CASSLEQTGQETQYF. The CDR3 DNA sequence: TGTGCCAGCAGCTTAGAACAGACAGGGCAAGAGACCCAGTACTTC.